A selection of T cell receptor beta chains follows, all from one sample in a study of T cell responses to AZD1222 COVID-19 vaccine. TCRdb's table, derived via immunoSEQ multiplex PCR, lists solely in-frame clones and lacks some. Altogether 200,000 or so clones are present, 90% to 95% being singletons, with the ten largest covering approximately 1%. This sample comprised peripheral blood, obtained on day 0 of MenACWY control vaccination. These receptors were obtained from an adult in good health. Both conserved end residues are part of each CDR3.

CDR3 protein: CASSLVGSEQYF
J gene: TRBJ2-7
V gene: TRBV5-4

CDR3 protein: CASGLTGAITGELFF
J gene: TRBJ2-2
V gene: TRBV7-6

CDR3 protein: CASVDATDYGYTF
J gene: TRBJ1-2
V gene: TRBV6-5

CDR3 protein: CASRQPRKNTEAFF
J gene: TRBJ1-1
V gene: TRBV6-5

CDR3 protein: CASSDDRVNTGELFF
J gene: TRBJ2-2
V gene: TRBV6-1

CDR3 protein: CASSIGPGKNQPQHF
J gene: TRBJ1-5
V gene: TRBV19

CDR3 protein: CASSLRRGQGNTEAFF
J gene: TRBJ1-1
V gene: TRBV19

CDR3 protein: CASSSKSSGNTIYF
J gene: TRBJ1-3
V gene: TRBV18

CDR3 protein: CASSLSGQTRTTEAFF
J gene: TRBJ1-1
V gene: TRBV28

CDR3 protein: CASSLTLNTEAFF
J gene: TRBJ1-1
V gene: TRBV7-7

CDR3 protein: CASSFSGNTIYF
J gene: TRBJ1-3
V gene: TRBV13

CDR3 protein: CAWQGNTEAFF
J gene: TRBJ1-1
V gene: TRBV30